A single T cell receptor (beta chain) is shown here with its context. The antigen remains undetermined. This CDR3 region has 22 residues. The entry originates in a study of shared clonotypes between healthy human individuals. Assay: immunoSEQ multiplex PCR; the TCRdb copy retains only in-frame clones and omits some. The sample contains 2 million to 2.5 million clones, approximately 94% of which appear only once. Study-level points and caveats: Sampling was confined to blood; repertoires within tissues likely differ. With a few donors compared, 4% to 5.5% of naive CD4 clonotypes were shared.

The V and J genes are TRBV12-2 and TRBJ2-1; the DNA was not compared with TRBD2, the D call given in the table. TRBV12-2 constitutes a pseudogene. The sequencing sample was made of naive CD4+ T cells from PBMCs. Subset indicated: CD45RA+ positively selected. This TCR was sampled from a man aged 18 to 30 in good health. Some clones in this sample may be carry-over from other donors' samples. The CDR3 is CASRLAPGVAGTHPPRYNEQFF. CDR3 bases: TGTGCAAGTCGCTTAGCGCCCGGGGTAGCGGGAACCCATCCCCCGCGGTACAATGAGCAGTTCTTC.